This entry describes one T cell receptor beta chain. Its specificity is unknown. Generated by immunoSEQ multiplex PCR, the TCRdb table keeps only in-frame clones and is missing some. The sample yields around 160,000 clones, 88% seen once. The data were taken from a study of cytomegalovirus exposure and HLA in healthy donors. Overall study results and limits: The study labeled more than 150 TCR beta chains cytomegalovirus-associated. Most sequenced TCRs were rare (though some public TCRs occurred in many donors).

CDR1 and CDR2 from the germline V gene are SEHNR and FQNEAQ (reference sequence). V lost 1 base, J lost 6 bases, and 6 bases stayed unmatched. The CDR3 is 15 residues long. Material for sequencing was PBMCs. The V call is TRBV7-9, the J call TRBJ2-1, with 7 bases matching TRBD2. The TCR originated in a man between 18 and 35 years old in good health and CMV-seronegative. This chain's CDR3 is CASSLGLAEPNEQFF. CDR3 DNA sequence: TGTGCCAGCAGCTTAGGGCTAGCGGAACCCAATGAGCAGTTCTTC.